The entry below gives a single TCR beta chain sequence along with its context. The sample comes from a study of technical replicates of blood from a handful of donors. The CDR3 has 15 residues. Germline V gives CDR1 LNHDA, CDR2 SQIVND (reference sequence). V was clipped by 4 bases and J by 2 bases, with 15 bases between them. The table came from immunoSEQ multiplex PCR; TCRdb's copy has only in-frame clones and leaves some out. Of tens of thousands of clones listed, around 84% were seen once; the top ten hold under 6.5%. The specimen was PBMCs. This sequence originates from a human donor in good health. Some clones in this sample may be carry-over from other donors' samples. The chain recombines TRBV19 with TRBJ2-7; no definite D call. DNA of the CDR3: TGTGCCAGTAGTACCCAAGGAGCTACCCCCTACGAGCAGTACTTC. Residues: CASSTQGATPYEQYF. The whole variable domain, filled in from reference TRBV19 and TRBJ2-7, reads DGGITQSPKYLFRKEGQNVTLSCEQNLNHDAMYWYRQDPGQGLRLIYYSQIVNDFQKGDIAEGYSVSREKKESFPLTVTSAQKNPTAFYLCASSTQGATPYEQYFGPGTRLTVT.